These 5 T cell receptor beta chains originate from one sample sequenced in a study of T cells in Graves' hyperthyroidism and ophthalmopathy. The source material, RNA transcripts, was used to amplify TCR beta CDR3 regions. Primed by the HTBI set, a first-round RT-PCR was run on the TCR CDR3. TCRdb passed the multiplex PCR reads through MiXCR, listing each CDR3 protein once. The sample lists about 560,000 distinct CDR3 sequences; 14% were seen once. Sequenced sample: blood. Receptor source: a woman in her thirties or forties with Graves' hyperthyroidism.

This clonotype has just a few counts. The chain joins TRBV19 to TRBJ1-5; D remains unclear. The CDR3 length is 16 residues. V lost 5 bases to trimming and J lost 0 bases, with 14 bases between them. From germline, CDR1 is LNHDA and CDR2 SQIVND (reference sequence). CDR3 bases: TGTGCCAGTAGTGAAACCTGGGGTTCTAGCAATCAGCCCCAGCATTTT. Translation gives CASSETWGSSNQPQHF.

V and J are TRBV19 and TRBJ2-7; 7 nucleotides match TRBD1. This CDR3 has 15 amino acids. Germline trimming cut 5 bases from V and 6 bases from J; bases unmatched to any gene: 13. Germline assignment: CDR1 LNHDA and CDR2 SQIVND (reference sequence). CDR3 bases: TGTGCCAGTAGTGACGAGGGGGCGAGGATTCGCGAGCAGTACTTC. This codes for CASSDEGARIREQYF.

V and J are TRBV9 and TRBJ1-1; D perhaps matches TRBD1 (6 bases). Trimming cost V 0 bases and J 4 bases, with 10 bases left between them. CDR1 is SGDLS and CDR2 is YYNGEE in the germline V gene. CDR3 length: 14 amino acids. For the CDR3, the DNA is TGTGCCAGCAGCGTAGAAGGGGGGGGCACTGAAGCTTTCTTT. Its protein is CASSVEGGGTEAFF.

This chain joins TRBV7-2 and TRBJ1-1; a possible D gene is TRBD1 (6 bases). The CDR3 has 13 amino acids. CDR1 is SGHTA, CDR2 FQGNSA, per germline. V lost 5 bases and J lost 8, with 15 bases in between. CDR3 residues: CASSAGQFLEAFF. CDR3 in DNA: TGTGCCAGCAGCGCCGGACAGTTTCTCGAAGCTTTCTTT.

The sample holds many counts of this clonotype. The chain links TRBV7-9 to TRBJ2-1, with 13 bases identical to TRBD2. Germline CDR1 is SEHNR and CDR2 is FQNEAQ (reference sequence). The V gene end was trimmed by 5 bases and the J gene end by 0 bases; junction bases not matched to a gene: 7. The CDR3 length is 18 residues. The CDR3 bases are TGTGCCAGCAGCCCGACTAGCGGGAGGTCCAGCTCCTACAATGAGCAGTTCTTC. The encoded protein is CASSPTSGRSSSYNEQFF.